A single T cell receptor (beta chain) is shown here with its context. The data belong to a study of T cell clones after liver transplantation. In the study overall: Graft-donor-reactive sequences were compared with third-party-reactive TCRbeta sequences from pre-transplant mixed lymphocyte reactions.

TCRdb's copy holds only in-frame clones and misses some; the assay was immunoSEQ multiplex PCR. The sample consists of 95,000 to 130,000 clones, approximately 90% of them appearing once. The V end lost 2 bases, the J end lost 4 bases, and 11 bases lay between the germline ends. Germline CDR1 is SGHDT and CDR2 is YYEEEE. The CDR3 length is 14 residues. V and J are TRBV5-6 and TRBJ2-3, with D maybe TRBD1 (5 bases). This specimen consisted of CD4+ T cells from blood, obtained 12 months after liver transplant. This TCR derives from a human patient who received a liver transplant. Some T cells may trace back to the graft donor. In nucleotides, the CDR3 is TGTGCCAGCAGCTTTCAGGGATTGGCAGATACGCAGTATTTT. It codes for CASSFQGLADTQYF.